The rows below give T cell receptor beta chains drawn from one sample of a study of blood T cell repertoires in COVID-19. The method was immunoSEQ multiplex PCR; TCRdb's version includes in-frame clones alone and lacks a portion of them. The sample shows under 300,000 clones, 75% to 85% of them seen only once. The source material was peripheral blood. The receptor source for this set is a man aged 35-49 years who had recovered from COVID-19. CDR3s include the opening cysteine and the closing phenylalanine or tryptophan. A D gene is named only where the DNA matches it firmly. Some rows have no size entry. The others give once, few or many, or a class for an expanded clone.

D gene	J gene	V gene	clone size	CDR3 DNA	CDR3 protein
-	TRBJ2-1	TRBV3-1/TRBV3-2	-	TGTGCCAGCAGCCAAGCGGGAGAGACCGAGCAGTTCTTC	CASSQAGETEQFF
TRBD2	TRBJ2-1	TRBV2	once	TGTGCCAGCTTAGGGCTAGCGGGGGGATACAATGAGCAGTTCTTC	CASLGLAGGYNEQFF
TRBD1	TRBJ2-7	TRBV4-3	-	TGCGCCAGCAGCTCGGATCGACAGGGGGTTTACGAGCAGTACTTC	CASSSDRQGVYEQYF
-	TRBJ1-2	TRBV3-1/TRBV3-2	-	TGTGCCAGCAGCCCAAGATTCGGCGTAGGGGTGAACTATGGCTACACCTTC	CASSPRFGVGVNYGYTF
TRBD1	TRBJ2-7	TRBV19	-	TGTGCCAGTAGTCCGACAGGGCCCCCCTACGAGCAGTACTTC	CASSPTGPPYEQYF
-	TRBJ2-3	TRBV13	-	TGTGCCAGCAGTCCCCGAGGCACAGATACGCAGTATTTT	CASSPRGTDTQYF
-	TRBJ1-1	TRBV30	-	TGTGCCTGGAGTGTCTGGACACTGAACACTGAAGCTTTCTTT	CAWSVWTLNTEAFF
-	TRBJ1-2	TRBV7-2	few	TGTGCCAGCAGCTTTATCTATCAGGGAGGCTACACCTTC	CASSFIYQGGYTF
-	TRBJ2-7	TRBV9	-	TGTGCCAGCAGCGTAGCGGAGGGCTCGCACTACGAGCAGTACTTC	CASSVAEGSHYEQYF
-	TRBJ2-7	TRBV9	-	TGTGCCAGCAGCGTAGGGGCAGGGGCCTACGAGCAGTACTTC	CASSVGAGAYEQYF
-	TRBJ1-1	TRBV21-1	few	TGTGCCAGCAGCAACCCCTCATTCGGCGGCGCTGAAGCTTTCTTT	CASSNPSFGGAEAFF
-	TRBJ1-2	TRBV5-6	-	TGTGCCAGCAGCTTGGTTGGGGCGCTTGGCTACACCTTC	CASSLVGALGYTF
TRBD2	TRBJ2-1	TRBV4-1	-	TGCGCCAGCAGCCAAGTTACGGCTAGCGGGTCTTCTTACCCCTACAATGAGCAGTTCTTC	CASSQVTASGSSYPYNEQFF
-	TRBJ2-1	TRBV19	-	TGTGCCAGTAATGGCGGGACCTACAATGAGCAGTTCTTC	CASNGGTYNEQFF
TRBD2	TRBJ2-7	TRBV12-3/TRBV12-4	-	TGTGCCAGCAATCTCGGGGGGGCCTACGAGCAGTACTTC	CASNLGGAYEQYF
-	TRBJ2-7	TRBV4-3	-	TGCGCCAGCAGCCAAGATTGGGGGGGGGCCGCGGCAGCCCTTTACGAGCAGTACTTC	CASSQDWGGAAAALYEQYF
TRBD1	TRBJ1-1	TRBV19	-	TGTGCCAGTAGTACGACAGGGGGCACTGAAGCTTTCTTT	CASSTTGGTEAFF
-	TRBJ2-7	TRBV7-9	-	TGTGCCAGCAGCTTAGTTAACGGCGGCTGGAGTAGCGGAACCTACGAGCAGTACTTC	CASSLVNGGWSSGTYEQYF
TRBD2	TRBJ2-1	TRBV6-2/TRBV6-3	-	TGTGCCAGCAGCCCAACTAGCGGGAGCTCCCCCTACAATGAGCAGTTCTTC	CASSPTSGSSPYNEQFF
-	TRBJ2-2	TRBV27	few	TGTGCCAGCAGTTTCATTTCGAACACCGGGGAGCTGTTTTTT	CASSFISNTGELFF
-	TRBJ1-6	TRBV10-1	-	TGCGCCAGTTCCGACAGCTATAATTCACCCCTCCACTTT	CASSDSYNSPLHF
-	TRBJ2-7	TRBV5-1	-	TGCGCCAGCAGCCTAAACGAGGGAGGATTCGAGCAGTACTTC	CASSLNEGGFEQYF
TRBD1	TRBJ1-2	TRBV11-2	-	TGTGCCAGCACCCAGGGACAGTCCAACTATGGCTACACCTTC	CASTQGQSNYGYTF
TRBD1	TRBJ2-7	TRBV18	few	TGTGCCAGCTCACACGGACAGGGCTACGAGCAGTACTTC	CASSHGQGYEQYF
TRBD1	TRBJ2-1	TRBV6-5	-	TGTGCCAGCAGTTCCACGGGACAGGGGTACAATGAGCAGTTCTTC	CASSSTGQGYNEQFF
-	TRBJ2-7	TRBV3-1/TRBV3-2	-	TGTGCCAGCAGCCCCGGTGGAGGCCTTGCGAACGAGCAGTACTTC	CASSPGGGLANEQYF
-	TRBJ1-1	TRBV19	-	TGTGCCAGTAGTATAGTTATCGCCGGGAACACTGAAGCTTTCTTT	CASSIVIAGNTEAFF
-	TRBJ1-2	TRBV6-5	-	TGTGCCAGCACCAGGGATTCCAACTATGGCTACACCTTC	CASTRDSNYGYTF
-	TRBJ1-2	TRBV7-2	-	TGTGCCAGCAGCCCCAACGAGGGCTACACCTTC	CASSPNEGYTF
-	TRBJ1-4	TRBV19	once	TGTGCCAGCTCCGACAGTAATGAAAAACTGTTTTTT	CASSDSNEKLFF
-	TRBJ1-2	TRBV6-1	-	TGTGCCAGCAGTGAAGTTGGCAGCTATGGCTACACCTTC	CASSEVGSYGYTF
-	TRBJ1-2	TRBV14	-	TGTGCCAGCAGCCACCGGGGAGCATACTATGGCTACACCTTC	CASSHRGAYYGYTF
TRBD2	TRBJ2-7	TRBV11-2	-	TGTGCCAGCAGCTTTATTTTAGTAAGGACTAGCGGGAACTACGAGCAGTACTTC	CASSFILVRTSGNYEQYF
-	TRBJ1-6	TRBV11-3	-	TGTGCCAGCAGCTTACGTCAGGGGCGAAATTCACCCCTCCACTTT	CASSLRQGRNSPLHF
-	TRBJ1-4	TRBV25-1	-	TGTGCCAGCAGTGTAAATGAAAAACTGTTTTTT	CASSVNEKLFF
-	TRBJ2-4	TRBV4-3	-	TGCGCCAGCAGCCAAGAAGTTAGACAGTCAAATCTAGCCAAAAACATTCAGTACTTC	CASSQEVRQSNLAKNIQYF
TRBD2	TRBJ2-1	TRBV2	-	TGTGCCAGCAGAGAGATGCCGGGACTAGCGAGCAAGTACGGATACAATGAGCAGTTCTTC	CASREMPGLASKYGYNEQFF
TRBD1	TRBJ1-6	TRBV5-1	once	TGCGCCAGCAGCTTTACAGGGGATTCACCCCTCCACTTT	CASSFTGDSPLHF
-	TRBJ2-1	TRBV11-2	-	TGTGCCAGCAGCTTAGACTACAGGTTAAGCTCCTACAATGAGCAGTTCTTC	CASSLDYRLSSYNEQFF
-	TRBJ2-7	TRBV5-1	-	TGCGCCAGCAGCTTACTGAGCTCCTACGAGCAGTACTTC	CASSLLSSYEQYF
TRBD2	TRBJ2-5	TRBV29-1	few	TGCAGCGCCCAAGGACTAGCGGGGGGTTTAGGGACCCAGTACTTC	CSAQGLAGGLGTQYF
TRBD2	TRBJ2-7	TRBV27	-	TGTGCCAGCAGTTTACGCGGGAGGGTCGACGAGCAGTACTTC	CASSLRGRVDEQYF
TRBD2	TRBJ2-2	TRBV5-1	-	TGCGCCAGCAGCCTCGGACTAGTTGGTACCGGGGAGCTGTTTTTT	CASSLGLVGTGELFF
-	TRBJ1-4	TRBV21-1	-	TGTGCCAGCAGCGCCCGACAGAGAGCAACTAATGAAAAACTGTTTTTT	CASSARQRATNEKLFF
-	TRBJ2-3	TRBV2	-	TGTGCCAGCAGTGTGCAGGGTGCGGATACGCAGTATTTT	CASSVQGADTQYF
TRBD2	TRBJ2-7	TRBV20-1	-	TGCAGTGCTAGTCGGGGGGGAAGCACCTACGAGCAGTACTTC	CSASRGGSTYEQYF
-	TRBJ2-3	TRBV3-1/TRBV3-2	-	TGTGCCAGCAGCCAAGGCGGGATGGGCGGTACGCAGTATTTT	CASSQGGMGGTQYF
-	TRBJ2-3	TRBV6-2/TRBV6-3	-	TGTGCCAGCAGTTACTCGATGGACACGAACACAGATACGCAGTATTTT	CASSYSMDTNTDTQYF
TRBD1	TRBJ2-2	TRBV15	-	TGTGCCACCAGCAAACAGGGGCGCACCGGGGAGCTGTTTTTT	CATSKQGRTGELFF
-	TRBJ2-2	TRBV30	-	TGTGCCTGGAGTACAGGGTTCACCGGGGAGCTGTTTTTT	CAWSTGFTGELFF
TRBD1	TRBJ1-5	TRBV18	once	TGTGCCAGCTCACGGGACAGAAGGCAGCCCCAGCATTTT	CASSRDRRQPQHF
TRBD1	TRBJ1-4	TRBV19	-	TGTGCCAGTAGTATCGGAGGGGGCGCCGCTAATGAAAAACTGTTTTTT	CASSIGGGAANEKLFF
TRBD2	TRBJ2-1	TRBV14	-	TGTGCCAGCAGCCAAGATCTGGCCCGGGAGCTAGCGGGAGGGTTTCTTTGCGGGGACAATGAGCAGTTCTTC	CASSQDLARELAGGFLCGDNEQFF
TRBD1	TRBJ1-1	TRBV28	-	TGTGCCAGCAGCCTGTCCCGGGACAGGGGGGAAGCTTTCTTT	CASSLSRDRGEAFF